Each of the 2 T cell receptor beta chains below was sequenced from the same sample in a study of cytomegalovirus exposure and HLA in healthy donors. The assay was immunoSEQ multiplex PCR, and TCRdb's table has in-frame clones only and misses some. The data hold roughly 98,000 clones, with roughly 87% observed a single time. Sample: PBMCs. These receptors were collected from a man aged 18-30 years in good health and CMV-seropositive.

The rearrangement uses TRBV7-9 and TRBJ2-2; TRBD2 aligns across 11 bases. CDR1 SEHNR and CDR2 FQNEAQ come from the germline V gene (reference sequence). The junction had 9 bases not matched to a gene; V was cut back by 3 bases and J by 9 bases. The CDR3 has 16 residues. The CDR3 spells CASSFFLAGGSRELFF. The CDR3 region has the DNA TGTGCCAGCAGCTTCTTCCTAGCGGGAGGATCCCGGGAGCTGTTTTTT. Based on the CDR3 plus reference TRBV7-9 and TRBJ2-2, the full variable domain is DTGVSQNPRHKITKRGQNVTFRCDPISEHNRLYWYRQTLGQGPEFLTYFQNEAQLEKSRLLSDRFSAERPKGSFSTLEIQRTEQGDSAMYLCASSFFLAGGSRELFFGEGSRLTVL.

CDR3 residues: CASSLATGGLILEYF. CDR3 DNA sequence: TGTGCCAGCAGCTTGGCCACAGGGGGCTTGATTTTGGAGTACTTC. J is TRBJ2-7 and V is TRBV5-6; 9 bases match TRBD1. V lost 0 bases and J lost 11; bases outside the gene matches: 12. The germline V gene has CDR1 SGHDT and CDR2 YYEEEE. The CDR3 has 15 amino acids.